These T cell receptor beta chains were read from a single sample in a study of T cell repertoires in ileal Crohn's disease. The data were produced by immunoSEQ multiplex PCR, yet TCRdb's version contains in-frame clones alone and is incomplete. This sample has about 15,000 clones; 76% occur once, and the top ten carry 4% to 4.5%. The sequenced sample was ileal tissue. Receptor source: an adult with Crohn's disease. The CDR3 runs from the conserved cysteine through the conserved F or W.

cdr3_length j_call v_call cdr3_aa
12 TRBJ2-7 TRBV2 CASSTGIDEQYF
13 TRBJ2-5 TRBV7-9 CASSLGPGETQYF
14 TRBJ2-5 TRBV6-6 CASSYSNREETQYF
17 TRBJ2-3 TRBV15 CATSTFPGPISTDTQYF
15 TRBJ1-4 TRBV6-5 CASSYSAATNEKLFF
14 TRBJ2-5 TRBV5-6 CASSFGLAGETQYF
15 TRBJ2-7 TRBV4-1 CASSPRGGASYEQYF
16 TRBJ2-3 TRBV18 CASSRRQDPSTDTQYF
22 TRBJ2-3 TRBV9 CASSVGGWGTSGNSPRTDTQYF
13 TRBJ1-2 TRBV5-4 CASSLRGARGYTF
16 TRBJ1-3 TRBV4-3 CASSQATGVDGNTIYF
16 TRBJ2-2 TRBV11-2 CASSVLAGVSNGELFF
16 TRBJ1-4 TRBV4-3 CASSPDTGTSNEKLFF
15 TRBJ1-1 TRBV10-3 CAISVGGTGGTEAFF
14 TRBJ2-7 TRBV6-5 CASSLRDTPYEQYF
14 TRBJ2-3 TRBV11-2 CASSLGTSTDTQYF
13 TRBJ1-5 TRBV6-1 CASSEQGKQPQHF
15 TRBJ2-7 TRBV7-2 CASSLGARGAYEQYF
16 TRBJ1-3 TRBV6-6 CASRVAGTNSGNTIYF
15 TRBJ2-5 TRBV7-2 CASSLESGRRETQYF
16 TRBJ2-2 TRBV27 CASMRADRGVPGELFF
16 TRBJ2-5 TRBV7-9 CASTIGGADLQETQYF
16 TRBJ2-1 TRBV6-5 CASSSQGQGVWNEQFF
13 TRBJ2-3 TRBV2 CASSESARGTQYF
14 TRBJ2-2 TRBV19 CASSPQTSAGELFF
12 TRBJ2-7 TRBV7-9 CASRLGTGEQYF
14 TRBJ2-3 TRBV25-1 CASSSTGGTDTQYF
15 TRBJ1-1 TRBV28 CASSYLTGPGAEAFF
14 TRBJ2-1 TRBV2 CASRKRGGRDEQFF
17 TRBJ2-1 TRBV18 CASSPPLLAGGKGEQFF
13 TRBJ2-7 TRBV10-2 CASSSAPPYEQYF
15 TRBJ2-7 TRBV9 CASSTTPGASYEQYF
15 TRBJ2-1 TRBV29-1 CSVPFSGSSYNEQFF